Below, one T cell receptor (beta chain) is given with its context. Repertoires were generated with immunoSEQ multiplex PCR, while TCRdb's copy carries only in-frame clones and drops some. The table includes about 130,000 clones, about 95% detected once. This sample stems from a study of control samples from healthy donors and cancer patients. Trimming took 0 bases from V and 1 from J, leaving 9 bases between them. Looked up from germline, CDR1 is SGDLS and CDR2 is YYNGEE. The CDR3 totals 15 residues. Sample: blood. The TCR originated in a young man in good health. This chain connects TRBV9 to TRBJ2-3; perhaps TRBD2 as D (5 bases). The CDR3 loop reads CASSVGGLGTDTQYF. The CDR3 bases are TGTGCCAGCAGCGTAGGAGGGTTGGGCACAGATACGCAGTATTTT.